Each of the 16 T cell receptor beta chains below was sequenced from the same sample in a study of beta chain features in type 1 diabetes. The study, taken as a whole, reports: TCRB CDR3 length was moderately but significantly reduced in all four CD4+ subsets of Type 1 diabetes patients.

Which antigens these TCRs recognize remains unknown. Every isolated RNA sample was fully reverse transcribed, so sequencing captured expressed TCRB transcripts. Profiled with immunoSEQ multiplex PCR; TCRdb holds only in-frame clones, not every one. The sample holds 200,000 to 300,000 clones, roughly 22% seen once. Specimen: naive CD4+ T cells from blood. Receptor source: a woman in her thirties or forties with type 1 diabetes.

This clone was recorded a few times. This rearrangement joins TRBV4-2 to TRBJ1-4, with D possibly being TRBD1 (5 bases). Germline V gene sequence: CDR1 LGHNA, CDR2 YNFKEQ. This CDR3 spans 14 amino acids. Trimming pared 8 bases from V and 0 bases from J, leaving 10 bases between. As DNA, the CDR3 is TGTGCCAGCGTAGACAGTGCAACTAATGAAAAACTGTTTTTT. It codes for CASVDSATNEKLFF.

There are a few counts of this clone. This chain uses TRBV5-1 with TRBJ1-2; TRBD1 aligns across 7 bases. The CDR3 extends over 13 amino acids. With 1 base clipped from V and 7 bases from J, the junction kept 4 bases outside the gene matches. The germline V gene encodes CDR1 SGHRS and CDR2 YFSETQ. The CDR3: CASSLTGESGYTF. The CDR3 region has the DNA TGCGCCAGCAGCTTGACAGGGGAGAGTGGCTACACCTTC. Filled out from reference TRBV5-1 and TRBJ1-2, the complete variable domain reads KAGVTQTPRYLIKTRGQQVTLSCSPISGHRSVSWYQQTPGQGLQFLFEYFSETQRNKGNFPGRFSGRQFSNSRSEMNVSTLELGDSALYLCASSLTGESGYTFGSGTRLTVV.

The chain joins TRBV7-9 to TRBJ1-1; 9 bases align to TRBD1. This CDR3 is built from 15 residues. CDR1 SEHNR and CDR2 FQNEAQ come from the germline V gene (reference sequence). J was trimmed by 1 base and V by 3 bases; bases with no gene match: 3. CDR3 DNA: TGTGCCAGCAGCTTCGGGGGACAGGGGAACACTGAAGCTTTCTTT. This sequence encodes CASSFGGQGNTEAFF. The variable domain in full, with the rest retrieved from reference TRBV7-9 and TRBJ1-1, is DTGVSQNPRHKITKRGQNVTFRCDPISEHNRLYWYRQTLGQGPEFLTYFQNEAQLEKSRLLSDRFSAERPKGSFSTLEIQRTEQGDSAMYLCASSFGGQGNTEAFFGQGTRLTVV.

V gene TRBV5-1 combines with J gene TRBJ2-7, with D possibly being TRBD1 (6 bases). Per germline, CDR1 SGHRS and CDR2 YFSETQ. The CDR3 totals 14 residues. Trimming left V 4 bases short and J 0 bases short, with 11 bases between. As DNA, the CDR3 is TGCGCCAGCAGCCTACAGGGCAGCTCCTACGAGCAGTACTTC. It yields the protein CASSLQGSSYEQYF.

This clone was observed a few times. V and J are TRBV11-2 and TRBJ2-5; TRBD2 matches at 10 bases. The CDR3 is made up of 14 amino acids. Trimming took 3 bases from V and 3 from J; bases not matched to a gene: 1. CDR1 is SGHAT and CDR2 is FQNNGV in the germline V gene. The CDR3 protein is CASSFTSGEETQYF. The CDR3 nucleotides are TGTGCCAGCAGCTTTACTAGCGGGGAAGAGACCCAGTACTTC.

The chain recombines TRBV2 with TRBJ2-3; D might be TRBD1 (6 bases). Germline V gene sequence: CDR1 SNHLY, CDR2 FYNNEI. The CDR3 is 14 residues long. The V and J ends lost 5 bases and 5 bases respectively, with 14 bases between them. CDR3 nucleotides: TGTGCCAGCAGTTCTCAGGGGTCCATAGATACGCAGTATTTT. Translation: CASSSQGSIDTQYF.

This clone was recorded a few times. This chain connects TRBV10-3 to TRBJ1-1; a possible D gene is TRBD1 (6 bases). V lost 5 bases to trimming and J lost 1 base, with 14 bases between them. Germline V gene sequence: CDR1 ENHRY, CDR2 SYGVKD. The CDR3 contains 15 residues. In DNA, the CDR3 is TGTGCCATCAGTAGAACGGGACAAGCGAACACTGAAGCTTTCTTT. Translating it yields CAISRTGQANTEAFF.

In this sample, this clone turned up a few times. The CDR3 protein is CASSHNPGAEAFF. The CDR3 DNA follows: TGTGCCAGCAGCCACAACCCAGGGGCTGAAGCTTTCTTT. The chain uses TRBV4-2 and TRBJ1-1; possible D gene TRBD1, 6 bases. The germline V gene has CDR1 LGHNA and CDR2 YNFKEQ. V lost 3 bases and J lost 6, with 11 bases in between. This CDR3 spans 13 amino acids.

In this sample, this clone turned up a few times. V gene TRBV28 combines with J gene TRBJ2-7; perhaps TRBD2 as D (6 bases). Germline V gene data show CDR1 as MDHEN and CDR2 as SYDVKM. CDR3 length: 13 amino acids. V was pared by 7 bases and J by 2 bases, with 12 bases between. The CDR3 reads CASTRDSTYEQYF. CDR3 DNA sequence: TGTGCCAGCACCCGGGACTCCACCTACGAGCAGTACTTC.

This clone has a handful of counts. The J gene is TRBJ1-2, the V gene TRBV19, with no clear D. V was shortened by 2 bases and J by 5 bases, with 15 bases between the two germline ends. Germline values: CDR1 LNHDA, CDR2 SQIVND (reference sequence). CDR3 length: 15 residues. CDR3 amino acids: CASSITRQLFYGYTF. The DNA for the CDR3 is TGTGCCAGTAGTATAACGAGACAATTGTTTTATGGCTACACCTTC. Full variable domain (missing parts from reference TRBV19 and TRBJ1-2): DGGITQSPKYLFRKEGQNVTLSCEQNLNHDAMYWYRQDPGQGLRLIYYSQIVNDFQKGDIAEGYSVSREKKESFPLTVTSAQKNPTAFYLCASSITRQLFYGYTFGSGTRLTVV.

The rearrangement links TRBV7-9 to TRBJ2-4; D gene ambiguous. CDR1 is SEHNR, CDR2 FQNEAQ, per germline (reference sequence). This CDR3 is built from 14 residues. The V and J ends lost 1 base and 6 bases respectively, with 10 bases between them. CDR3 residues: CASSLETPRNIQYF. The CDR3 bases are TGTGCCAGCAGCTTAGAGACACCGAGAAACATTCAGTACTTC.

The V and J genes are TRBV19 and TRBJ1-5; D might be TRBD1 (6 bases). Germline CDR1 is LNHDA and CDR2 is SQIVND (reference sequence). Deletions cut 5 bases from V and 7 bases from J, with 15 bases between. The CDR3 contains 14 residues. In nucleotides, the CDR3 is TGTGCCAGTAGTCTACAGGGCTCGGGACAGCCCCAGCATTTT. Translated: CASSLQGSGQPQHF.

J is TRBJ2-5 and V is TRBV9, with 7 bases identical to TRBD1. Germline V gene lookup returns CDR1 SGDLS and CDR2 YYNGEE. V shed 5 bases and J 2 bases; nucleotides not matched to a gene: 6. The CDR3 extends over 14 amino acids. In DNA form, the CDR3 reads TGTGCCAGCAGTGCTGGGGGACAGCAAGAGACCCAGTACTTC. This translates into CASSAGGQQETQYF.

This clone was counted a few times. This rearrangement joins TRBV9 to TRBJ1-1; 7 bases are shared with TRBD1. The germline V gene has CDR1 SGDLS and CDR2 YYNGEE. This CDR3 spans 15 amino acids. J gave up 1 base and V 3 bases, and 6 bases lay outside the gene matches. The CDR3 spells CASSAKAGGNTEAFF. The CDR3, as DNA: TGTGCCAGCAGCGCCAAGGCAGGGGGGAACACTGAAGCTTTCTTT.

This rearrangement joins TRBV6-5 to TRBJ2-6; 7 bases match TRBD1. The CDR3 is 15 amino acids. Germline V gene lookup returns CDR1 MNHEY and CDR2 SVGAGI. The V gene end was trimmed by 6 bases and the J gene end by 1 base; junction bases not matched to a gene: 3. The DNA for the CDR3 is TGTGCCAGCAGGCCACAGGGGTCTGGGGCCAACGTCCTGACTTTC. Translating it yields CASRPQGSGANVLTF.

There are a few counts of this clone. This chain uses TRBV7-9 with TRBJ2-3; 10 positions match TRBD2. V lost 5 bases, J lost 4 bases, and 18 bases stayed unmatched. The CDR3 contains 19 residues. From germline, CDR1 is SEHNR and CDR2 FQNEAQ (reference sequence). The CDR3 DNA is TGTGCCAGCAGCCTGTCTAGCGGGAGTGGGGGCCTAATATCAGATACGCAGTATTTT. It specifies CASSLSSGSGGLISDTQYF.